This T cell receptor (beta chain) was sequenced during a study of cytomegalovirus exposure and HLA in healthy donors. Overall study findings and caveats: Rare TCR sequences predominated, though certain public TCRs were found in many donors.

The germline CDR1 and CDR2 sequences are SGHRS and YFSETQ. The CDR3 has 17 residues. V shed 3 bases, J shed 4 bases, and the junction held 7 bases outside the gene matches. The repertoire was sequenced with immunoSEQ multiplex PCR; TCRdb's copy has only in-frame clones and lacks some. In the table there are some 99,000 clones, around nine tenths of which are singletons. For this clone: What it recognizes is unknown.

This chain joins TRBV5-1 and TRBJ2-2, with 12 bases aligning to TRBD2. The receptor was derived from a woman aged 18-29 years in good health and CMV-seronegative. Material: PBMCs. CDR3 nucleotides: TGCGCCAGCAGCTCCGCGACTAGCGGGGGAATCACCGGGGAGCTGTTTTTT. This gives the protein CASSSATSGGITGELFF.